This T cell receptor (beta chain) was captured by sequencing in a study of T cell repertoires in cytomegalovirus infection. Study as a whole: The public TCR beta signatures pointed to both CMV infection and matching HLA type.

General study points: There were HLA-C-restricted CMV-specific TCR beta clonotypes dominating the ex vivo response. Summed frequency of public TCR beta families distinguished CMV carriers with the relevant HLA.

TCRdb ran MiXCR on the reads and lists one entry per CDR3 protein. The table includes approximately 490,000 distinct CDR3 sequences, roughly 10% detected once. This clonotype was counted between two and nine times. Its target is unknown. The V and J ends lost 1 base and 6 bases, in that order; junction bases with no gene match: 3. This CDR3 has 13 residues. The V gene's germline CDR1 is SEHNR and CDR2 FQNEAQ (reference sequence). This sequence originates from a human donor in good health (CMV status not recorded). Some clones in this sample may be carry-over from other donors' samples. The chain has TRBV7-9 and TRBJ2-7; 7 bases agree with TRBD1. The specimen sequenced was PBMCs. The CDR3 here is CASSLETGPEQYF. Written as DNA, the CDR3 is TGTGCCAGCAGCTTAGAGACAGGGCCCGAGCAGTACTTC.